The present entry profiles one T cell receptor beta chain with its context. Sequenced by immunoSEQ multiplex PCR; TCRdb stores in-frame clones only, minus some. In the table there are about 92,000 clones, roughly four fifths of which are singletons. This sample is drawn from a study of control samples from healthy donors and cancer patients. The J segment lost 6 bases and the V segment lost 5 bases, leaving 9 bases of the junction unmatched. This CDR3 is built from 14 residues. Germline loops: CDR1 MNHEY, CDR2 SMNVEV (reference sequence). V gene TRBV27 combines with J gene TRBJ1-2; TRBD1 aligns across 7 bases. The origin of this receptor is a woman aged 60-70 years in good health. Sequencing was carried out using blood. The CDR3 nucleotides are TGTGCCAGCAGTGGGGTCGAGGGGGCGAATGGCTACACCTTC. Encoded protein: CASSGVEGANGYTF.